This record looks at one T cell receptor beta chain sequence and its context. Its antigen remains unidentified. Just one base apart from a much larger clone, this may be a read error. This sample is drawn from a study of identical twins. All donors were healthy, and all were Caucasian. The CDR3 is 16 amino acids. The germline V gene encodes CDR1 MDHEN and CDR2 SYDVKM. Addition of a universal primer site occurred through template switching, and cDNA carried unique molecular identifiers. MiXCR was run by TCRdb on the 5' RACE reads, yielding one entry per CDR3 protein. The sample gives 1.5 million to 2 million distinct CDR3 sequences, under 35% of which show up once; about 0.25% is in the top ten. Study conclusions and caveats: For out-of-frame beta sequences, excess twin sharing was weaker. Out-of-frame alpha sequences common to twins were enriched for low generation probability.

The receptor's source is a newborn girl in good health. V usage is TRBV28 and J usage is TRBJ2-7; 10 positions match TRBD2. Gene TRBJ2-1 matches the end of the DNA better, so the J call may be wrong. Sequences were obtained from cord blood. In nucleotides, the CDR3 is TGTGCCAGCAGTTTTAGCCTAGCGGGAGATCTCTACGAGCAGTTCTTC. Amino acids: CASSFSLAGDLYEQFF.